These T cell receptor beta chains were read from a single sample in a study of molecular identifiers for immune sequencing clone quantification. A single record per CDR3 protein comes from TCRdb applying MiXCR to the PCR reads. The repertoire holds about half a million distinct CDR3 sequences, with about a fifth as singletons. Sequencing was carried out using naive CD8+ T cells from blood, with Jurkat cell RNA spiked in. All receptors derive from a human donor in good health. Some libraries in this study had Jurkat cell RNA spiked in. Each CDR3 is given with its conserved first and last residue. D genes are given only for firm matches. A clone size is listed for some rows: how often the clone was seen (once, few, many), or a class if it is expanded.

J: TRBJ2-2; size: few; length: 14; D: -; V: TRBV28; CDR3: CASSVDRNTGELFF; DNA: TGTGCCAGCAGTGTGGACAGAAACACCGGGGAGCTGTTTTTT
J: TRBJ2-7; size: many; length: 14; D: -; V: TRBV6-2/TRBV6-3; CDR3: CASSYWANQDEQYF; DNA: TGTGCCAGCAGTTACTGGGCGAATCAGGACGAGCAGTACTTC
J: TRBJ2-1; size: few; length: 14; D: TRBD2; V: TRBV4-1; CDR3: CASSQAGLDDEQFF; DNA: TGCGCCAGCAGCCAAGCGGGACTAGACGATGAGCAGTTCTTC
J: TRBJ2-4; size: few; length: 19; D: TRBD2; V: TRBV28; CDR3: CASSCRGELLDLAKNIQYF; DNA: TGTGCCAGCAGTTGCCGGGGGGAGTTGCTAGATTTAGCCAAAAACATTCAGTACTTC
J: TRBJ2-2; size: -; length: 15; D: TRBD2; V: TRBV29-1; CDR3: CSVVTSGRATGELFF; DNA: TGCAGCGTGGTGACTAGCGGGAGGGCCACCGGGGAGCTGTTTTTT
J: TRBJ1-1; size: few; length: 14; D: TRBD1; V: TRBV6-2/TRBV6-3; CDR3: CASRGQGLLTEAFF; DNA: TGTGCCAGCAGAGGACAGGGGCTCCTAACTGAAGCTTTCTTT
J: TRBJ2-7; size: few; length: 13; D: -; V: TRBV5-1; CDR3: CASSLKDGYEQYF; DNA: TGCGCCAGCAGCTTAAAGGACGGCTACGAGCAGTACTTC
J: TRBJ2-3; size: -; length: 12; D: -; V: TRBV4-1; CDR3: CASSQAVDTQYF; DNA: TGCGCCAGCAGCCAAGCCGTAGATACGCAGTATTTT
J: TRBJ2-1; size: -; length: 15; D: -; V: TRBV11-2; CDR3: CASTPDHRGINEQFF; DNA: TGTGCCAGCACCCCCGATCATCGCGGGATCAATGAGCAGTTCTTC
J: TRBJ2-7; size: few; length: 15; D: TRBD2; V: TRBV13; CDR3: CASSTRLAGVYEQYF; DNA: TGTGCCAGCAGCACGCGACTAGCGGGAGTCTACGAGCAGTACTTC
J: TRBJ1-1; size: many; length: 13; D: -; V: TRBV28; CDR3: CASSFRVNTEAFF; DNA: TGTGCCAGCAGTTTTAGAGTGAACACTGAAGCTTTCTTT
J: TRBJ1-1; size: many; length: 13; D: -; V: TRBV9; CDR3: CASSVGGFDEAFF; DNA: TGTGCCAGCAGCGTAGGGGGGTTCGATGAAGCTTTCTTT
J: TRBJ2-3; size: many; length: 15; D: TRBD2; V: TRBV12-3/TRBV12-4; CDR3: CASSFGRQGTDTQYF; DNA: TGTGCCAGCAGTTTCGGGAGGCAGGGAACAGATACGCAGTATTTT
J: TRBJ1-2; size: few; length: 15; D: -; V: TRBV28; CDR3: CASSSGTDFNYGYTF; DNA: TGTGCCAGCAGTTCCGGGACTGACTTTAACTATGGCTACACCTTC
J: TRBJ2-7; size: -; length: 14; D: TRBD1; V: TRBV9; CDR3: CASSVGTGDYEQYF; DNA: TGTGCCAGCAGCGTAGGGACAGGGGACTACGAGCAGTACTTC
J: TRBJ2-2; size: -; length: 17; D: -; V: TRBV5-4; CDR3: CAGSKLHVGQNTGELFF; DNA: TGTGCCGGCAGCAAACTTCATGTGGGACAGAACACCGGGGAGCTGTTTTTT
J: TRBJ2-7; size: few; length: 11; D: TRBD1; V: TRBV28; CDR3: CASSPDREEYF; DNA: TGTGCCAGCAGTCCGGACAGGGAGGAGTACTTC
J: TRBJ1-1; size: -; length: 13; D: -; V: TRBV7-8; CDR3: CASSQQENTEAFF; DNA: TGTGCCAGCAGCCAACAGGAGAACACTGAAGCTTTCTTT
J: TRBJ2-5; size: once; length: 15; D: -; V: TRBV29-1; CDR3: CSVEKGDGAQETQYF; DNA: TGCAGCGTTGAAAAGGGGGACGGAGCTCAAGAGACCCAGTACTTC
J: TRBJ1-2; size: -; length: 15; D: -; V: TRBV2; CDR3: CASTPRQLTNHGYTF; DNA: TGTGCCAGCACCCCAAGACAGTTAACTAACCATGGCTACACCTTC
J: TRBJ1-1; size: many; length: 18; D: -; V: TRBV5-5; CDR3: CASSVSYQTGTLNTEAFF; DNA: TGTGCCAGCAGCGTGTCATACCAAACCGGGACCCTGAACACTGAAGCTTTCTTT
J: TRBJ2-7; size: few; length: 14; D: -; V: TRBV27; CDR3: CASSPEQGPYEQYF; DNA: TGTGCCAGCAGTCCCGAACAGGGCCCGTACGAGCAGTACTTC
J: TRBJ1-2; size: many; length: 12; D: -; V: TRBV13; CDR3: CASSPRFNGYTF; DNA: TGTGCCAGCAGCCCACGATTCAATGGCTACACCTTC
J: TRBJ2-7; size: few; length: 13; D: -; V: TRBV19; CDR3: CASSIGQSGEQYF; DNA: TGTGCCAGTAGTATAGGACAGTCTGGGGAGCAGTACTTC
J: TRBJ2-7; size: many; length: 12; D: -; V: TRBV30; CDR3: CAWSPGWNEQYF; DNA: TGTGCCTGGAGTCCGGGTTGGAACGAGCAGTACTTC
J: TRBJ2-3; size: few; length: 15; D: TRBD2; V: TRBV27; CDR3: CASSSGGSRADTQYF; DNA: TGTGCCAGCAGTTCAGGCGGGAGTAGAGCAGATACGCAGTATTTT
J: TRBJ2-5; size: -; length: 15; D: TRBD2; V: TRBV7-9; CDR3: CASSIEREGQETQYF; DNA: TGTGCCAGCAGCATTGAGCGGGAGGGCCAAGAGACCCAGTACTTC
J: TRBJ1-3; size: -; length: 13; D: -; V: TRBV20-1; CDR3: CSAWTLNGNTIYF; DNA: TGCAGTGCCTGGACACTCAATGGAAACACCATATATTTT